One sample yielded the 23 T cell receptor beta chains listed below, sequenced in a study of shared clonotypes between healthy human individuals. Sequencing was performed with immunoSEQ multiplex PCR; in TCRdb, only in-frame clones are kept and a portion is missing. The sample records 170,000 or so clones, over 50% being singletons. Sequencing was performed on memory CD4+ T cells sorted from blood. Subset meaning: CD45RA-negative fraction. These receptors all come from a man younger than 45 in good health.

The V gene is TRBV5-1, the J gene TRBJ2-7, with TRBD1 matching 10 bases. The V segment lost 6 bases and the J segment 2 bases; nucleotides outside the gene matches: 5. The CDR3 totals 14 residues. Germline assignment: CDR1 SGHRS and CDR2 YFSETQ. CDR3 loop: CASNPGQGPYEQYF. CDR3 coding DNA: TGCGCCAGCAACCCGGGACAGGGGCCCTACGAGCAGTACTTC.

The chain is built from TRBV5-6 and TRBJ2-7; 10 nucleotides match TRBD2. Per the germline V gene, CDR1 is SGHDT and CDR2 is YYEEEE. The CDR3 totals 14 residues. J lost 4 bases, V lost 6 bases, and 7 bases had no gene match. The CDR3 here is CASTHPSGGYEQYF. The DNA for the CDR3 is TGTGCCAGCACTCATCCTAGCGGGGGATACGAGCAGTACTTC.

This chain uses TRBV18 with TRBJ2-7, with D hard to call. V gave up 5 bases and J gave up 0 bases, with 11 bases separating them. The CDR3 extends over 14 amino acids. Germline V lookup: CDR1 KGHSH, CDR2 LQKENI. The CDR3 is CASSKSASSYEQYF. CDR3 DNA sequence: TGTGCCAGCTCAAAAAGCGCAAGCTCCTACGAGCAGTACTTC.

A remark on this clone: A much larger clone sits a single nucleotide away, making a read error possible. The CDR3 DNA follows: TGTGTCAGCAGCTTAGTGGCGGGGCCACCCTACGAGCAGTACTTC. This encodes CVSSLVAGPPYEQYF. The V and J genes are TRBV7-2 and TRBJ2-7; possible D gene TRBD2, 6 bases. The CDR3 has 15 residues. The germline gives CDR1 SGHTA, CDR2 FQGNSA.

V gene TRBV30 combines with J gene TRBJ2-1; D is unclear. CDR3 length: 10 residues. Trimming left V 8 bases short and J 13 bases short, with 15 bases between. Germline CDR1 reads GTSNPN; CDR2 reads SVGIG (reference sequence). The CDR3 sequence is CALGVVPQFF. CDR3 coding DNA: TGTGCCCTAGGAGTGGTACCACAGTTCTTC.

The chain is built from TRBV27 and TRBJ2-3; 13 positions agree with TRBD2. Germline assignment: CDR1 MNHEY and CDR2 SMNVEV (reference sequence). The CDR3 runs 20 residues. With V trimmed by 6 bases and J by 4 bases, 19 bases remained unmatched. CDR3 sequence: CASRSRSRTSGRGAADTQYF. In DNA form, the CDR3 reads TGTGCCAGCAGATCAAGGAGTAGGACTAGCGGGAGAGGGGCGGCAGATACGCAGTATTTT.

Notes on this clone: It may be a read error: a sequence one base away is much more abundant. The gene calls are TRBV7-8 and TRBJ2-2; the match to TRBD1 covers 10 bases. Germline V CDR1 and CDR2: SGHVS, FQNEAQ. The length of the CDR3 is 17 residues. The CDR3 reads CAGSLKTGGANTGELFF. CDR3 nucleotides: TGTGCCGGCAGCCTTAAGACAGGGGGCGCGAACACCGGGGAGCTGTTTTTT.

The chain joins TRBV7-8 to TRBJ1-5; 10 bases are a match to TRBD1. The germline V gene has CDR1 SGHVS and CDR2 FQNEAQ. Unmatched junction bases numbered 5, after V lost 5 bases and J lost 1 base. This CDR3 comprises 16 residues. Written as DNA, the CDR3 is TGTGCCAGCAGCCCAGGGACAGGGGTGAGCAATCAGCCCCAGCATTTT. It specifies CASSPGTGVSNQPQHF.

This chain uses TRBV11-2 with TRBJ1-1; D gene unclear. Per germline, CDR1 SGHAT and CDR2 FQNNGV. Trimming took off 1 base at V and 0 bases at J, with 9 bases between the two ends. The CDR3 has 15 amino acids. CDR3 region: CASSLVSGMNTEAFF. In nucleotides, the CDR3 is TGTGCCAGCAGCTTAGTCTCGGGGATGAACACTGAAGCTTTCTTT.

This clone was counted a single time. The junction departs from germline at one end; a sequencing error may be responsible. The J gene is TRBJ2-6, the V gene TRBV14; TRBD2 aligns across 7 bases. CDR1 is SGHDN, CDR2 FVKESK, per germline. The length of the CDR3 is 15 residues. This CDR3 is CTSSGLGAGANVLTF. Here the CDR3 DNA reads TGTACCAGCAGCGGACTAGGGGCTGGGGCCAACGTCCTGACTTTC.

This clone was counted ten times or more. The chain carries TRBV29-1 and TRBJ2-7; D uncertain. Trimming took off 3 bases at V and 1 base at J, with 4 bases between the two ends. Germline lookup yields CDR1 SQVTM and CDR2 ANQGSEA. The CDR3 contains 11 residues. The CDR3 protein is CSVDISYEQYF. The CDR3 coding sequence is TGCAGCGTTGACATATCCTACGAGCAGTACTTC.

This chain uses TRBV5-8 with TRBJ2-1, with D perhaps matching TRBD1 (6 bases). The germline CDR1 and CDR2 sequences are SGHTS and YDEGEE. Trimming stripped 0 bases from V and 10 bases from J, with 20 bases between. The CDR3 spans 16 residues. CDR3 region: CASSLGTELLVGEQFF. The CDR3 DNA reads as TGTGCCAGCAGCTTGGGGACAGAACTACTAGTAGGGGAGCAGTTCTTC.

This chain connects TRBV4-2 to TRBJ2-1; D perhaps matches TRBD2 (6 bases). Germline V gives CDR1 LGHNA, CDR2 YNFKEQ. Trimming took off 5 bases at V and 12 bases at J, with 26 bases between the two ends. The CDR3 is 16 residues long. CDR3 DNA sequence: TGTGCCAGCAGCTTGGAAAGCGGGCGCCCTACCCTAGGGCAGTTCTTC. As protein: CASSLESGRPTLGQFF.

This clone has ten or more counts. This rearrangement joins TRBV28 to TRBJ2-6, with D possibly matching TRBD1 (5 bases). This CDR3 is built from 14 residues. V was trimmed by 7 bases and J by 0 bases, leaving 7 bases between them. Germline V gene data show CDR1 as MDHEN and CDR2 as SYDVKM. As DNA, the CDR3 is TGTGCCAGCACCAGGGTCTCTGGGGCCAACGTCCTGACTTTC. This gives the protein CASTRVSGANVLTF.

This chain uses TRBV7-2 with TRBJ2-7, with 12 bases matching TRBD2. J gave up 3 bases and V 5 bases, and 2 bases lay outside the gene matches. CDR1 SGHTA and CDR2 FQGNSA come from the germline V gene. The CDR3 runs to 14 residues. CDR3 region: CASSQTSGSYEQYF. The CDR3 DNA reads TGTGCCAGCAGCCAGACTAGCGGGAGCTACGAGCAGTACTTC.

This clone turned up a few times. V is TRBV28 and J is TRBJ2-7; D may be TRBD1 or TRBD2 (6 bases each). Germline V gene data show CDR1 as MDHEN and CDR2 as SYDVKM. V was trimmed by 9 bases and J by 2 bases, leaving 20 bases between them. The CDR3 runs 15 residues. The DNA for the CDR3 is TGTGCCAGTGTTAAGGGGGGCAGAGTCACCTACGAGCAGTACTTC. Its translation is CASVKGGRVTYEQYF.

V is TRBV14 and J is TRBJ2-6; no clear D gene. The length of the CDR3 is 13 residues. The V and J ends lost 5 bases and 4 bases respectively, with 6 bases between them. Germline-derived CDR1 and CDR2 are SGHDN and FVKESK. This CDR3 reads CASSFRGANVLTF. The DNA of the CDR3 is TGTGCCAGCAGCTTTCGAGGGGCCAACGTCCTGACTTTC.

V gene TRBV6-4 combines with J gene TRBJ1-2; possible D gene TRBD1, 6 bases. The germline gives CDR1 MRHNA, CDR2 SNTAGT. Trimming stripped 3 bases from V and 8 bases from J, with 13 bases between. The CDR3 contains 13 residues. Here the CDR3 reads CASSEGGLGGYTF. Here the CDR3 DNA reads TGTGCCAGCAGTGAAGGGGGTTTGGGCGGCTACACCTTC.

The chain links TRBV30 to TRBJ2-6; D call uncertain. V lost 0 bases, J lost 10 bases, and 7 bases lay in between. The CDR3 runs 12 residues. Germline lookup yields CDR1 GTSNPN and CDR2 SVGIG (reference sequence). CDR3 sequence reads: CAWSVRVNVLTF. CDR3 DNA: TGTGCCTGGAGTGTAAGAGTTAACGTCCTGACTTTC.

The chain links TRBV6-6 to TRBJ2-7; D tentatively reads TRBD1 or TRBD2 (6 bases each). V gave up 8 bases and J gave up 4 bases, with 18 bases separating them. Germline loops: CDR1 MNHNY, CDR2 SVGAGI (reference sequence). The CDR3 covers 14 residues. The CDR3: CASQTAGGGYEQYF. The CDR3 DNA reads TGTGCCAGCCAGACCGCCGGGGGCGGATACGAGCAGTACTTC.

This sequence joins TRBV19 and TRBJ1-5, with 9 positions matching TRBD1. V was clipped by 7 bases and J by 6 bases; unmatched bases: 13. The V gene's germline CDR1 is LNHDA and CDR2 SQIVND (reference sequence). The CDR3 is made up of 16 amino acids. Here the CDR3 DNA reads TGTGCCAGTACGGGACAGGGTAGTTTTGGAGGTCAGCCCCAGCATTTT. This sequence encodes CASTGQGSFGGQPQHF.

The J gene is TRBJ2-5, the V gene TRBV5-6; no clear D. V was shortened by 5 bases and J by 5 bases, with 10 bases between the two germline ends. The CDR3 has 12 amino acids. Germline V lookup: CDR1 SGHDT, CDR2 YYEEEE. In DNA, the CDR3 is TGTGCCAGCAGGGGTACGGTTGAGACCCAGTACTTC. Residues: CASRGTVETQYF.

DNA for the CDR3: TGTGCCAGCCACCATAGGCAGTGGAGGGGTGAAAAACTGTTTTTT. Translating gives CASHHRQWRGEKLFF. V usage is TRBV28 and J usage is TRBJ1-4; TRBD1 is a possible D gene (5 bases). This CDR3 spans 15 amino acids. V dropped 8 bases and J dropped 7 bases, with 20 bases sitting between them. CDR1 is MDHEN, CDR2 SYDVKM, per germline.